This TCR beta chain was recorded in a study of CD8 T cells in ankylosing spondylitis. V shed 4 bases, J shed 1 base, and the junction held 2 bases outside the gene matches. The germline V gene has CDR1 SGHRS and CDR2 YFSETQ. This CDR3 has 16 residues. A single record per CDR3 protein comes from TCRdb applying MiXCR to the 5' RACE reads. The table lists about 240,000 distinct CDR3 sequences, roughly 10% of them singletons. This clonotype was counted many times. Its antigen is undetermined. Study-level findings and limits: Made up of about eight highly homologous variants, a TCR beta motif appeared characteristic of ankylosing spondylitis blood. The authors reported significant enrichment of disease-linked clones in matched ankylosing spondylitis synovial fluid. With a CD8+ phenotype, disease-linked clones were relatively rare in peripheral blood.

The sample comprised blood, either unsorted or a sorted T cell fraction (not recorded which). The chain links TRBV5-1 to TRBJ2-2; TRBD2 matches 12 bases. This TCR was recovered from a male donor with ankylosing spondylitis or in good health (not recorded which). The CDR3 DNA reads TGCGCCAGCAGCAAGGGACTAGCGGGGAACACCGGGGAGCTGTTTTTT. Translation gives CASSKGLAGNTGELFF.